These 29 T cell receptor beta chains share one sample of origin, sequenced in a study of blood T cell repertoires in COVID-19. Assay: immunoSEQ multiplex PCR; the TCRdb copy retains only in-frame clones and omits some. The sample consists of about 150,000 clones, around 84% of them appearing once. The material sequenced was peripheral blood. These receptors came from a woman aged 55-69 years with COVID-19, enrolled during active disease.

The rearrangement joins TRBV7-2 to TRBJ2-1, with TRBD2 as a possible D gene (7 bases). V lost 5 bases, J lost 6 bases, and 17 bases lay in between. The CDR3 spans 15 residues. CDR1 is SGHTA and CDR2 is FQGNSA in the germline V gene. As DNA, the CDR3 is TGTGCCAGCAGCGTCGGGCTAGGGGGGGGCAATGAGCAGTTCTTC. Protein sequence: CASSVGLGGGNEQFF.

Here the CDR3 DNA reads TGTGCCAGCAGCTTAGTCGGACTGAATGAAAAACTGTTTTTT. Translation gives CASSLVGLNEKLFF. The V call is TRBV7-9, the J call TRBJ1-4; D remains unclear. The germline V gene has CDR1 SEHNR and CDR2 FQNEAQ (reference sequence). This CDR3 is 14 amino acids long. V lost 1 base and J lost 5, with 8 bases in between.

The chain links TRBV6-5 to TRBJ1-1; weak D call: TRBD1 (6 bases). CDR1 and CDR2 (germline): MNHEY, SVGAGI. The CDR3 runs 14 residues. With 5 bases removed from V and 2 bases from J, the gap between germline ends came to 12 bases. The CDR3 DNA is TGTGCCAGCAGTAAGGGACATCCAAACACTGAAGCTTTCTTT. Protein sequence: CASSKGHPNTEAFF.

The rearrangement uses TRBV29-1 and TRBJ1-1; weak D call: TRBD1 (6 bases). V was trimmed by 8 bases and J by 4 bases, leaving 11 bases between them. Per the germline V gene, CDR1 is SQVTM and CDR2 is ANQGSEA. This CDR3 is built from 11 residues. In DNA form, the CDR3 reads TGCAGCACTCCACAGGGCACTGAAGCTTTCTTT. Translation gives CSTPQGTEAFF.

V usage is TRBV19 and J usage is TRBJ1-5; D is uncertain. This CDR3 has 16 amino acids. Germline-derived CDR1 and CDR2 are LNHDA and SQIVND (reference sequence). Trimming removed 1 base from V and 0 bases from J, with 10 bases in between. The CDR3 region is CASSIVAGYSNQPQHF. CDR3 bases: TGTGCCAGTAGTATAGTGGCAGGTTATAGCAATCAGCCCCAGCATTTT.

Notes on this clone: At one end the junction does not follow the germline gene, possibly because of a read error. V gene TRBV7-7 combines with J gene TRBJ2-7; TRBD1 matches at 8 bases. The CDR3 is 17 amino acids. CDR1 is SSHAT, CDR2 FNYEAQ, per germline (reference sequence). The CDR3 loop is CASSLGVDGRGLYEQYF. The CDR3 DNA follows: TGTGCTAGCAGCTTAGGGGTCGATGGCAGGGGGCTCTACGAGCAGTACTTC.

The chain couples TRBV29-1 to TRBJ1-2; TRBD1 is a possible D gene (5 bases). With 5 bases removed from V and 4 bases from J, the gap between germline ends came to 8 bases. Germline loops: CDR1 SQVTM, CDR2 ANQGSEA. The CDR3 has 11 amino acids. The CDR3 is CSVWGVYGYTF. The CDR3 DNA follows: TGCAGCGTTTGGGGGGTCTATGGCTACACCTTC.

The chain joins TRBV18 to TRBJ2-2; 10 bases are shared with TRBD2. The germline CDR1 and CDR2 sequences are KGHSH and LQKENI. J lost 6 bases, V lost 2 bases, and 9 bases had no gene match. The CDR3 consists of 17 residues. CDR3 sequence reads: CASSPKASGRGAGELFF. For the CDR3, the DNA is TGTGCCAGCTCACCAAAGGCCAGCGGGAGGGGCGCCGGGGAGCTGTTTTTT.

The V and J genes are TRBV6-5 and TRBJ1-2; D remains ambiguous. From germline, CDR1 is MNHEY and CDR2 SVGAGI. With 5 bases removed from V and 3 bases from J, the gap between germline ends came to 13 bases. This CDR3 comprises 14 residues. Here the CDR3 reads CASSLRERDYGYTF. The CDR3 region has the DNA TGTGCCAGCAGTCTCCGGGAGCGGGACTATGGCTACACCTTC.

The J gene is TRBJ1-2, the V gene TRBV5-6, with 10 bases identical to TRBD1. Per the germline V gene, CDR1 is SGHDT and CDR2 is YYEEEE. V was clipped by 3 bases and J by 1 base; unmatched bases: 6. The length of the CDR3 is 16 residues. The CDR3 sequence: CASSSGTGVYNYGYTF. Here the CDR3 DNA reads TGTGCCAGCAGCTCCGGGACAGGGGTTTATAACTATGGCTACACCTTC.

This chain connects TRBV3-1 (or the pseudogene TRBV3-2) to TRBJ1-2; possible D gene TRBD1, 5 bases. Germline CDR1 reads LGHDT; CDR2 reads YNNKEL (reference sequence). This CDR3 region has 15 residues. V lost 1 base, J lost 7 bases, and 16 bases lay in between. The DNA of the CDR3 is TGTGCCAGCAGCCAAGTACCAGGGAACTCTGGTGGCTACACCTTC. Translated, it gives CASSQVPGNSGGYTF.

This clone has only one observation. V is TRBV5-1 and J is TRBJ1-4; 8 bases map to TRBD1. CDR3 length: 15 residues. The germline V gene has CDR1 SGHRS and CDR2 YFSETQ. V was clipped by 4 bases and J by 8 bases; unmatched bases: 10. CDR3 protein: CASSPRQGQAEKLFF. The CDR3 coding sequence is TGCGCCAGCAGCCCTCGACAGGGGCAGGCGGAAAAACTGTTTTTT.

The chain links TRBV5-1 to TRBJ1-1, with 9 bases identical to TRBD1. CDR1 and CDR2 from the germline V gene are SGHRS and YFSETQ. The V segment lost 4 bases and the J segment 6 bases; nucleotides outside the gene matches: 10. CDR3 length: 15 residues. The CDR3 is CASSPRTGVFSEAFF. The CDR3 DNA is TGCGCCAGCAGCCCAAGGACAGGGGTGTTCTCTGAAGCTTTCTTT. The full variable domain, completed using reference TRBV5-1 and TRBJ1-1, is KAGVTQTPRYLIKTRGQQVTLSCSPISGHRSVSWYQQTPGQGLQFLFEYFSETQRNKGNFPGRFSGRQFSNSRSEMNVSTLELGDSALYLCASSPRTGVFSEAFFGQGTRLTVV.

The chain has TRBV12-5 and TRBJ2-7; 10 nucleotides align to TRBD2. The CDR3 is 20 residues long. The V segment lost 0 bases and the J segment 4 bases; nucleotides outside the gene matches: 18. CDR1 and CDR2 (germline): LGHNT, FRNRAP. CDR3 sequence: CASGLVPLGISGRKSYEQYF. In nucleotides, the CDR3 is TGTGCTAGTGGTTTGGTCCCCTTGGGTATTAGCGGGAGGAAATCGTACGAGCAGTACTTC. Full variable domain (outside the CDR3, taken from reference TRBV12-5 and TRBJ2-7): DARVTQTPRHKVTEMGQEVTMRCQPILGHNTVFWYRQTMMQGLELLAYFRNRAPLDDSGMPKDRFSAEMPDATLATLKIQPSEPRDSAVYFCASGLVPLGISGRKSYEQYFGPGTRLTVT.

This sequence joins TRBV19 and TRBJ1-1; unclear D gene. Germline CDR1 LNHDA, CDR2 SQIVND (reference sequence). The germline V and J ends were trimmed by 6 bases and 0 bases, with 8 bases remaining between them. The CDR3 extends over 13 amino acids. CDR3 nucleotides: TGTGCCAGTAGCGCGCAGGTGAACACTGAAGCTTTCTTT. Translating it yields CASSAQVNTEAFF.

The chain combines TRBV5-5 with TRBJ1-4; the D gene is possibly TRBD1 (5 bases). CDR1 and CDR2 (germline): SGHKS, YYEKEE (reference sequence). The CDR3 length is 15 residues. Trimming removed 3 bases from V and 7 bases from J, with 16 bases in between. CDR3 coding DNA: TGTGCCAGCAGCTCCCAGGGAGGAAAGGCTGAAAAACTGTTTTTT. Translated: CASSSQGGKAEKLFF.

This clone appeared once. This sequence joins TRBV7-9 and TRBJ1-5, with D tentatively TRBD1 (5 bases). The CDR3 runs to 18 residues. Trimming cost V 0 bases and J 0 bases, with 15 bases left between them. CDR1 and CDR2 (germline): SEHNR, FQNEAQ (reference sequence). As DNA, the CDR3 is TGTGCCAGCAGCTTAGCGTTAGGACACCGGAATAGCAATCAGCCCCAGCATTTT. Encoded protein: CASSLALGHRNSNQPQHF.

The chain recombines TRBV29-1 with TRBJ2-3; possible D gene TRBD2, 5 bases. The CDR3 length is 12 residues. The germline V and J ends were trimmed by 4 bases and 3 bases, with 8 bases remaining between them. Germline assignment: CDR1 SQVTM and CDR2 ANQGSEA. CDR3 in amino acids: CSVVRGTDTQYF. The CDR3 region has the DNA TGCAGCGTTGTTCGCGGGACAGATACGCAGTATTTT.

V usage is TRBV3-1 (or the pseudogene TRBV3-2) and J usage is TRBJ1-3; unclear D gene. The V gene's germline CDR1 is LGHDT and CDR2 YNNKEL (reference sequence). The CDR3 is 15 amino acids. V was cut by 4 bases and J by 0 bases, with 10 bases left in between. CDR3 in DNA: TGTGCCAGCAGCCCCTTGCGTACCTCTGGAAACACCATATATTTT. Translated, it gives CASSPLRTSGNTIYF.

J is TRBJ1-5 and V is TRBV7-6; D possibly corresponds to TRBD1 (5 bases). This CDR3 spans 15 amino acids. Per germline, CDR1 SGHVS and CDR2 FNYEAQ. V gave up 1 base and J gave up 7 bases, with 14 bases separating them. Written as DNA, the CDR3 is TGTGCCAGCAGCTTAGGGGTCGGAGGGGCGCAGCCCCAGCATTTT. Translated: CASSLGVGGAQPQHF.

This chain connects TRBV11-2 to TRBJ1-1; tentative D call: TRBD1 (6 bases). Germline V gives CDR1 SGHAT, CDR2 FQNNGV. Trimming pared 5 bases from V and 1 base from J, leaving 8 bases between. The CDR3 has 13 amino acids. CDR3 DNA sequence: TGTGCCAGCAGCCGGACAGAGAACACTGAAGCTTTCTTT. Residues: CASSRTENTEAFF. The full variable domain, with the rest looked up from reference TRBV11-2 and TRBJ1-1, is EAGVAQSPRYKIIEKRQSVAFWCNPISGHATLYWYQQILGQGPKLLIQFQNNGVVDDSQLPKDRFSAERLKGVDSTLKIQPAKLEDSAVYLCASSRTENTEAFFGQGTRLTVV.

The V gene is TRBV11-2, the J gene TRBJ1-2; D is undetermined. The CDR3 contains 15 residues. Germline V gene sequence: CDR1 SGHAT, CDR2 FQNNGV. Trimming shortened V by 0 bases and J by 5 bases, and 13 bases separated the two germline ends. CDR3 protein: CASSLERLGGYGYTF. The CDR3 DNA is TGTGCCAGCAGCTTAGAACGGTTGGGCGGGTATGGCTACACCTTC.

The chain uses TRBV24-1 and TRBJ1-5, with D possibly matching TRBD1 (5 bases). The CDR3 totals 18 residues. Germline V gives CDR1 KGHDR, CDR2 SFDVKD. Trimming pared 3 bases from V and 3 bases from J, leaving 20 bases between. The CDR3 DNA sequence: TGTGCCACCAGTGATCGGGCGGGGACCGGTTCGAACAATCAGCCCCAGCATTTT. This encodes CATSDRAGTGSNNQPQHF.

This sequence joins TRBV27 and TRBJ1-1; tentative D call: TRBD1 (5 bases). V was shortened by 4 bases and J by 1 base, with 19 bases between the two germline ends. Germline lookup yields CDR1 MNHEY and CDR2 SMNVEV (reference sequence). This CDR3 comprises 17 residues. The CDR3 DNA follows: TGTGCCAGCAGTTCCGAGTTACCGGGACTTAGGAACACTGAAGCTTTCTTT. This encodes CASSSELPGLRNTEAFF.

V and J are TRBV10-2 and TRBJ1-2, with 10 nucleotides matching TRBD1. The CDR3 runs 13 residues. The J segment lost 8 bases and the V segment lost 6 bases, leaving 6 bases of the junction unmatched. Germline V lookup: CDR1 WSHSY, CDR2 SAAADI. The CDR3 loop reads CASRGQGERGYTF. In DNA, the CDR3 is TGCGCCAGCAGAGGACAGGGGGAGAGAGGCTACACCTTC.

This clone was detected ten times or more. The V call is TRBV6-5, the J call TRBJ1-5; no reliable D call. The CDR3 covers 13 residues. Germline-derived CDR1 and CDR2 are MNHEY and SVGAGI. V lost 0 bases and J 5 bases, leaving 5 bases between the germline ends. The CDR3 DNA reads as TGTGCCAGCAGTTACTCTCCTGATCAGCCCCAGCATTTT. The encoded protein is CASSYSPDQPQHF.

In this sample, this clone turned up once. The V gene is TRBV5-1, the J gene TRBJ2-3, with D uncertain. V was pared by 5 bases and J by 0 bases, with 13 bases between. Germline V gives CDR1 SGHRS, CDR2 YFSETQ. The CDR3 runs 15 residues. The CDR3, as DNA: TGCGCCAGCAGTCTCCTAGGTAGGAGCACAGATACGCAGTATTTT. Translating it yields CASSLLGRSTDTQYF.

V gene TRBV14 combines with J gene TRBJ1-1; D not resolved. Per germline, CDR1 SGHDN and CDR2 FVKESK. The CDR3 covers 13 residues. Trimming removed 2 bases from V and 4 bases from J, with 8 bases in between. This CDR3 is CASSQLSGTEAFF. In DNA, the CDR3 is TGTGCCAGCAGCCAACTCTCGGGCACTGAAGCTTTCTTT.

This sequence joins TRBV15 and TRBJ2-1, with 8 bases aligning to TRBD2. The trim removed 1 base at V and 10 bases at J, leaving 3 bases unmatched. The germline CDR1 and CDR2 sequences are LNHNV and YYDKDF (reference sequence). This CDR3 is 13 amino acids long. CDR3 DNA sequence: TGTGCCACCAGCAGAGTCGGGAGGGAGGAGCAGTTCTTC. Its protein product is CATSRVGREEQFF.